These 31 T cell receptor beta chains were all obtained from the same sample, sequenced in a study of blood T cell repertoires in COVID-19. Measured with immunoSEQ multiplex PCR; TCRdb has only the in-frame clones, and not every one. The sample holds some 69,000 clones, roughly 88% seen once. Material: peripheral blood. These receptors were obtained from a man of 80 years or more with active or convalescent COVID-19.

The V and J genes are TRBV6-2 or TRBV6-3 and TRBJ2-3; 9 nucleotides align to TRBD2. This CDR3 spans 15 amino acids. Per germline, CDR1 MNHEY and CDR2 SVGEGT. Trimming cost V 4 bases and J 2 bases; bases outside gene matches: 4. CDR3 loop: CASSSGLAITDTQYF. The CDR3 nucleotides are TGTGCCAGCAGTTCAGGACTAGCGATCACAGATACGCAGTATTTT.

Note on this clone: The sample holds other DNA sequences that translate to the same CDR3. J is TRBJ2-5 and V is TRBV29-1; 10 nucleotides align to TRBD1. The CDR3 extends over 14 amino acids. Germline V gene data show CDR1 as SQVTM and CDR2 as ANQGSEA. Trimming at V came to 6 bases and at J to 4 bases, leaving 8 bases not matched to a gene. The CDR3 spells CSVGTGTGVETQYF. Here the CDR3 DNA reads TGCAGCGTCGGTACCGGGACAGGGGTAGAGACCCAGTACTTC. Drawing the rest from reference TRBV29-1 and TRBJ2-5, the complete variable domain is SAVISQKPSRDICQRGTSLTIQCQVDSQVTMMFWYRQQPGQSLTLIATANQGSEATYESGFVIDKFPISRPNLTFSTLTVSNMSPEDSSIYLCSVGTGTGVETQYFGPGTRLLVL.

The chain links TRBV29-1 to TRBJ2-7, with D tentatively TRBD2 (7 bases). V lost 3 bases to trimming and J lost 1 base, with 10 bases between them. The CDR3 has 13 amino acids. CDR1 is SQVTM and CDR2 is ANQGSEA in the germline V gene. CDR3 sequence (DNA): TGCAGCGTTGACGCGGGGGCGTCCTACGAGCAGTACTTC. It specifies CSVDAGASYEQYF.

The chain employs TRBV5-1 and TRBJ2-1; maybe TRBD1 (6 bases). The CDR3 loop spans 16 amino acids. Germline CDR1 is SGHRS and CDR2 is YFSETQ. V was clipped by 5 bases and J by 5 bases, with 20 bases between them. CDR3 in amino acids: CASRPYLGAGDNEQFF. CDR3 nucleotides: TGCGCCAGCAGGCCCTACCTGGGGGCGGGCGACAATGAGCAGTTCTTC.

J is TRBJ2-2 and V is TRBV15; weak D call: TRBD2 (6 bases). This CDR3 has 16 amino acids. Germline V gives CDR1 LNHNV, CDR2 YYDKDF (reference sequence). Trimming left V 1 base short and J 4 bases short, with 13 bases between. For the CDR3, the DNA is TGTGCCACCAGCAGAGTTGCTGGGGGGTTCACCGGGGAGCTGTTTTTT. This encodes CATSRVAGGFTGELFF.

The chain employs TRBV18 and TRBJ1-6; D is unresolved. Per the germline V gene, CDR1 is KGHSH and CDR2 is LQKENI. Deletions cut 1 base from V and 5 bases from J, with 9 bases between. This CDR3 contains 15 residues. The CDR3 DNA reads as TGTGCCAGCTCACCACGGCAGTACGATAATTCACCCCTCCACTTT. Protein: CASSPRQYDNSPLHF.

This chain connects TRBV7-2 to TRBJ2-7; 11 bases are a match to TRBD1. This CDR3 spans 16 amino acids. Per the germline V gene, CDR1 is SGHTA and CDR2 is FQGNSA. V was pared by 5 bases and J by 7 bases, with 13 bases of the junction left unmatched. The CDR3 bases are TGTGCCAGCAGCGCCCGGACAGGGGGCCTGTCGGGAGAGCAGTACTTC. This gives the protein CASSARTGGLSGEQYF.

The chain couples TRBV7-2 to TRBJ2-7; 10 bases are shared with TRBD2. CDR1 is SGHTA and CDR2 is FQGNSA in the germline V gene. V was clipped by 8 bases and J by 5 bases; unmatched bases: 12. The CDR3 loop spans 15 amino acids. The CDR3 coding sequence is TGTGCCAGCCGCCAGGGCGCTAGCGGGGGCGACGAGCAGTACTTC. Translating gives CASRQGASGGDEQYF.

The chain links TRBV7-8 to TRBJ1-6, with D tentatively TRBD1 (6 bases). Germline V CDR1 and CDR2: SGHVS, FQNEAQ. The V gene lost 1 base and the J gene lost 3 bases, with 7 bases spanning the gap. The CDR3 is 15 amino acids. In DNA, the CDR3 is TGTGCCAGCAGCTTAGAACAGGGCTATAATTCACCCCTCCACTTT. This translates into CASSLEQGYNSPLHF.

The rearrangement uses TRBV4-1 and TRBJ1-4, with 12 bases matching TRBD1. V gave up 0 bases and J gave up 10 bases; unmatched junction bases: 3. The CDR3 is 15 residues long. Per germline, CDR1 MGHRA and CDR2 YSYEKL. The CDR3 reads CASSQEGTGGRKLFF. CDR3 coding DNA: TGCGCCAGCAGCCAAGAAGGGACAGGGGGCCGAAAACTGTTTTTT.

The chain's CDR3 is CASRWGGGYEQYF. In DNA, the CDR3 is TGTGCTAGCCGGTGGGGGGGAGGCTACGAGCAGTACTTC. V is TRBV12-5 and J is TRBJ2-7; 7 bases line up with TRBD2. V dropped 9 bases and J dropped 3; count of bases not matched to a gene: 8. The CDR3 sequence is 13 residues long. Germline CDR1 and CDR2: LGHNT and FRNRAP.

V and J are TRBV9 and TRBJ1-6; 8 bases match TRBD1. CDR1 SGDLS and CDR2 YYNGEE come from the germline V gene. The CDR3 runs 15 residues. With 4 bases clipped from V and 10 bases from J, the junction kept 10 bases outside the gene matches. CDR3 DNA sequence: TGTGCCAGCAGCCTAACAGGGGGAGGGCTCTCACCCCTCCACTTT. This gives the protein CASSLTGGGLSPLHF.

The V and J genes are TRBV28 and TRBJ1-3; the D gene is possibly TRBD1 (6 bases). CDR1 and CDR2 from the germline V gene are MDHEN and SYDVKM. This CDR3 spans 15 amino acids. V was shortened by 6 bases and J by 0 bases, with 12 bases between the two germline ends. The DNA of the CDR3 is TGTGCCAGCAGCCCGACAGGACGCTCTGGAAACACCATATATTTT. Encoded protein: CASSPTGRSGNTIYF.

The chain couples TRBV12-5 to TRBJ2-7; D might be TRBD1 (6 bases). Trimming removed 6 bases at V and 0 bases at J, with 18 bases between. The CDR3 is 16 amino acids. CDR1 is LGHNT, CDR2 FRNRAP, per germline. The CDR3 region has the DNA TGTGCTAGTGGGGACGAACTCCAGGGGAGCTCCTACGAGCAGTACTTC. This codes for CASGDELQGSSYEQYF.

This chain links TRBV6-2 or TRBV6-3 with TRBJ2-7; 7 bases fit TRBD1. Germline loops: CDR1 MNHEY, CDR2 SVGEGT. The J segment lost 2 bases and the V segment lost 6 bases, leaving 4 bases of the junction unmatched. The CDR3 runs 13 residues. This chain's CDR3 is CASSGTVTYEQYF. Written as DNA, the CDR3 is TGTGCCAGCAGCGGGACAGTGACCTACGAGCAGTACTTC.

V usage is TRBV13 and J usage is TRBJ2-1, with TRBD2 matching over 8 bases. Trimming took 9 bases from V and 0 from J; bases not matched to a gene: 4. The germline CDR1 and CDR2 sequences are PRHDT and FYEKMQ (reference sequence). CDR3 size: 14 residues. The CDR3 here is CASRGLGSYNEQFF. CDR3 nucleotide sequence: TGTGCCAGTCGGGGACTAGGCTCCTACAATGAGCAGTTCTTC.

This chain joins TRBV24-1 and TRBJ2-1; TRBD2 aligns across 8 bases. CDR1 is KGHDR and CDR2 is SFDVKD in the germline V gene. CDR3 length: 13 amino acids. V shed 2 bases, J shed 9 bases, and the junction held 2 bases outside the gene matches. The CDR3: CATSDYSGIEQFF. Written as DNA, the CDR3 is TGTGCCACCAGTGATTATAGCGGGATTGAGCAGTTCTTC.

This clone was seen only a few times. V is TRBV7-9 and J is TRBJ1-1; possibly TRBD1 for D (6 bases). Germline V CDR1 and CDR2: SEHNR, FQNEAQ (reference sequence). V was shortened by 3 bases and J by 6 bases, with 11 bases between the two germline ends. The CDR3 has 13 amino acids. The CDR3 DNA is TGTGCCAGCAGCTTTACAGGGAGATCTGAAGCTTTCTTT. Translation gives CASSFTGRSEAFF.

The DNA of the CDR3 is TGCAGCGTTGATTCTGGTACGGGGACTTCACACGAGCAGTACTTC. This translates into CSVDSGTGTSHEQYF. The chain is built from TRBV29-1 and TRBJ2-7, with D possibly TRBD2 on 6 matching bases. This CDR3 region has 15 residues. Trimming removed 3 bases at V and 5 bases at J, with 20 bases between. CDR1 and CDR2 from the germline V gene are SQVTM and ANQGSEA.

The rearrangement uses TRBV6-5 and TRBJ2-3; TRBD1 is a possible D gene (5 bases). The CDR3 extends over 13 amino acids. V was trimmed by 6 bases and J by 4 bases, leaving 11 bases between them. Germline values: CDR1 MNHEY, CDR2 SVGAGI. CDR3 in DNA: TGTGCCAGCAGCGACAGCGTATCAGATACGCAGTATTTT. Amino acid sequence: CASSDSVSDTQYF.

The chain employs TRBV3-1 (or the pseudogene TRBV3-2) and TRBJ1-3; D ambiguous. Per the germline V gene, CDR1 is LGHDT and CDR2 is YNNKEL (reference sequence). V was cut by 2 bases and J by 1 base, with 9 bases left in between. The CDR3 loop spans 15 amino acids. This CDR3 is CASSQRGYSGNTIYF. The CDR3 DNA is TGTGCCAGCAGCCAACGGGGTTATTCTGGAAACACCATATATTTT.

In its sample, this clone was seen once. The chain recombines TRBV4-1 with TRBJ2-7; 8 bases agree with TRBD1. Germline lookup yields CDR1 MGHRA and CDR2 YSYEKL. The CDR3 runs to 14 residues. Trimming took 3 bases from V and 3 from J; bases not matched to a gene: 4. The CDR3 reads CASSHETGDYEQYF. Written as DNA, the CDR3 is TGCGCCAGCAGCCATGAGACAGGGGACTACGAGCAGTACTTC.

This clone appeared a single time. The chain couples TRBV5-1 to TRBJ2-3; 15 nucleotides match TRBD2. This CDR3 contains 17 residues. Trimming removed 4 bases from V and 1 base from J; junction bases left unmatched: 4. Per the germline V gene, CDR1 is SGHRS and CDR2 is YFSETQ. The CDR3 protein is CASSAGLAGGRTDTQYF. CDR3 coding DNA: TGCGCCAGCAGCGCCGGACTAGCGGGGGGGCGCACAGATACGCAGTATTTT.

The chain uses TRBV6-2 or TRBV6-3 and TRBJ2-1; perhaps TRBD1 as D (5 bases). CDR3 length: 13 amino acids. The V gene's germline CDR1 is MNHEY and CDR2 SVGEGT. V gave up 4 bases and J gave up 7 bases, with 11 bases separating them. The CDR3 spells CASSLLQANEQFF. In DNA form, the CDR3 reads TGTGCCAGCAGTTTATTACAGGCAAATGAGCAGTTCTTC.

A few counts support this clone. This chain links TRBV9 with TRBJ2-7; 8 nucleotides agree with TRBD1. The germline gives CDR1 SGDLS, CDR2 YYNGEE. V trimming: 0 bases; J trimming: 6 bases; junction bases outside the gene matches: 11. This CDR3 is built from 16 residues. Here the CDR3 DNA reads TGTGCCAGCAGCGTAGGGCCCCAGACAGGGGTGGGCGAGCAGTACTTC. Residues: CASSVGPQTGVGEQYF.

The chain carries TRBV25-1 and TRBJ1-1, with D unclear. V shed 7 bases and J shed 0 bases, with 18 bases lying between them. The CDR3 has 16 amino acids. Looked up from germline, CDR1 is MGHDK and CDR2 is SYGVNS. The CDR3 loop is CASKSGLGFVNTEAFF. In nucleotides, the CDR3 is TGTGCCAGCAAATCCGGACTAGGATTTGTGAACACTGAAGCTTTCTTT.

The chain combines TRBV28 with TRBJ2-7, with TRBD1 matching 7 bases. Trimming at V came to 8 bases and at J to 4 bases, leaving 11 bases not matched to a gene. Germline CDR1 and CDR2: MDHEN and SYDVKM. The length of the CDR3 is 14 residues. The DNA for the CDR3 is TGTGCCAGCGGAAAACAGGGGCCACCATACGAGCAGTACTTC. The encoded protein is CASGKQGPPYEQYF.

The chain carries TRBV7-8 and TRBJ2-7; 10 bases agree with TRBD2. Unmatched junction bases numbered 6, after V lost 5 bases and J lost 2 bases. This CDR3 contains 15 residues. Per the germline V gene, CDR1 is SGHVS and CDR2 is FQNEAQ. The DNA for the CDR3 is TGTGCCAGCAGCACCCGGACTAGCGGTACCTACGAGCAGTACTTC. This translates into CASSTRTSGTYEQYF.

V usage is TRBV7-6 and J usage is TRBJ2-1, with D possibly TRBD2 on 6 matching bases. The CDR3 consists of 17 residues. V lost 5 bases and J 1 base, leaving 18 bases between the germline ends. CDR1 and CDR2 from the germline V gene are SGHVS and FNYEAQ. The CDR3 reads CASSPGSGVVSYNEQFF. The CDR3 DNA follows: TGTGCCAGCAGCCCCGGATCGGGGGTCGTTTCCTACAATGAGCAGTTCTTC.

The rearrangement links TRBV4-2 to TRBJ2-7, with 8 bases aligning to TRBD1. There are 14 residues in the CDR3. V lost 1 base, J lost 3 bases, and 2 bases stayed unmatched. Germline V gene data show CDR1 as LGHNA and CDR2 as YNFKEQ. CDR3 bases: TGTGCCAGCAGCCAAGGGACAGGGAACTACGAGCAGTACTTC. This gives the protein CASSQGTGNYEQYF.

The V gene is TRBV15, the J gene TRBJ2-7; 9 bases fit TRBD2. Unmatched junction bases numbered 4, after V lost 0 bases and J lost 4 bases. This CDR3 comprises 15 residues. Per germline, CDR1 LNHNV and CDR2 YYDKDF (reference sequence). The CDR3 DNA is TGTGCCACCAGCAGAGATCTGACTAGCGGTTACGAGCAGTACTTC. The encoded protein is CATSRDLTSGYEQYF.